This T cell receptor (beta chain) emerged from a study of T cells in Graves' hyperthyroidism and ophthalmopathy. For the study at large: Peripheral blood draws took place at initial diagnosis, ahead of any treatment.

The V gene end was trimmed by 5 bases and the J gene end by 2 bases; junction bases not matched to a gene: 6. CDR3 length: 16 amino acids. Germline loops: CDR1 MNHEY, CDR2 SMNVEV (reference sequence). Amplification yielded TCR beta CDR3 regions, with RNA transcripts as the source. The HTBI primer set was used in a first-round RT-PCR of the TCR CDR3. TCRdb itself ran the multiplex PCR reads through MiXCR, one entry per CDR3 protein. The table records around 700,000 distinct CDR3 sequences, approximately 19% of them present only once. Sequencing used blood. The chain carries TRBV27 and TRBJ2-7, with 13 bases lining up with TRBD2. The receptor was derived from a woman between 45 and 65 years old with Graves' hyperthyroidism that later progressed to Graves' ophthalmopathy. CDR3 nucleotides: TGTGCCAGCAGTGACGGACTAGCGGGGGACCCCTACGAGCAGTACTTC. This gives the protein CASSDGLAGDPYEQYF.